One and the same sample provided the 29 T cell receptor beta chains below, sequenced in a study of patients and donors after allogeneic stem cell transplantation. Each CDR3 protein gets one entry after TCRdb re-called the RT-PCR reads with MiXCR. The sample has fewer than 12,000 distinct CDR3 sequences, under 25% seen once. Sequencing input: blood, either unsorted or a sorted T cell fraction (not recorded which). All receptors come from a human donor who was either an allogeneic HSCT recipient or a stem cell or donor lymphocyte infusion donor (not recorded which). It is not recorded whose cells these are; they may come from a transplant donor.

This clonotype has just a few counts. V gene TRBV14 combines with J gene TRBJ1-4; tentatively, D is TRBD1 (5 bases). CDR1 SGHDN and CDR2 FVKESK come from the germline V gene. The CDR3 consists of 15 residues. Trimming took 0 bases from V and 8 from J, leaving 13 bases between them. CDR3 DNA: TGTGCCAGCAGCCAAGATTCGGGGGAACGCGAAAAACTGTTTTTT. Protein: CASSQDSGEREKLFF.

V usage is TRBV10-3 and J usage is TRBJ2-3; 10 bases align to TRBD1. The V and J ends lost 3 bases and 6 bases, in that order; junction bases with no gene match: 3. Germline V CDR1 and CDR2: ENHRY, SYGVKD. The CDR3 has 14 residues. The CDR3 region is CAISDGTGADTQYF. The CDR3 DNA reads TGTGCCATCAGTGACGGGACAGGGGCGGATACGCAGTATTTT.

With respect to this clonotype: The junction departs from germline at one end; a sequencing error may be responsible. The chain is built from TRBV10-1 and TRBJ2-5; D unclear. Germline V lookup: CDR1 WNHNN, CDR2 SYGVQD (reference sequence). CDR3 length: 14 residues. The CDR3 sequence: CAGSDPGDGETQYF. The CDR3 DNA follows: TGCGCCGGCAGTGACCCGGGCGATGGGGAGACCCAGTACTTC.

The chain's CDR3 is CASSYGRTAYGANVLTF. The CDR3 DNA is TGTGCCAGCAGTTATGGTCGGACAGCGTATGGGGCCAACGTCCTGACTTTC. The chain has TRBV27 and TRBJ2-6; perhaps TRBD1 as D (6 bases). The CDR3 is made up of 17 amino acids. V was clipped by 4 bases and J by 3 bases, with 16 bases between them. In germline, CDR1 is MNHEY, CDR2 SMNVEV (reference sequence). Combining the CDR3 with reference TRBV27 and TRBJ2-6 gives the whole variable domain EAQVTQNPRYLITVTGKKLTVTCSQNMNHEYMSWYRQDPGLGLRQIYYSMNVEVTDKGDVPEGYKVSRKEKRNFPLILESPSPNQTSLYFCASSYGRTAYGANVLTFGAGSRLTVL.

V usage is TRBV6-5 and J usage is TRBJ2-5; the D is unclear. This CDR3 is built from 13 residues. The V end lost 0 bases, the J end lost 5 bases, and 7 bases lay between the germline ends. From germline, CDR1 is MNHEY and CDR2 SVGAGI. The CDR3 DNA is TGTGCCAGCAGTTACTCGGGATTCGAGACCCAGTACTTC. Amino acid sequence: CASSYSGFETQYF.

The V gene is TRBV3-1, the J gene TRBJ1-2; D is unclear. V lost 4 bases and J 2 bases, leaving 5 bases between the germline ends. CDR3 size: 12 residues. Germline CDR1 and CDR2: LGHDT and YNNKEL (reference sequence). The CDR3 DNA reads as TGTGCCAGCAGCCCTGGGAACTATGGCTACACCTTC. This sequence encodes CASSPGNYGYTF.

J is TRBJ2-3 and V is TRBV2; D might be TRBD1 (5 bases). Between the trimmed V and J ends, which lost 5 bases and 2 bases, there was a span of 20 bases. Per the germline V gene, CDR1 is SNHLY and CDR2 is FYNNEI. The CDR3 has 17 amino acids. The CDR3 protein is CASSLRLTALTTDTQYF. The CDR3 DNA reads TGTGCCAGCAGTCTACGACTGACAGCGCTTACCACAGATACGCAGTATTTT.

The chain couples TRBV4-1 to TRBJ2-3, with D unclear. Between the trimmed V and J ends, which lost 3 bases and 0 bases, there was a span of 10 bases. From germline, CDR1 is MGHRA and CDR2 YSYEKL. The CDR3 runs 15 residues. CDR3 nucleotide sequence: TGCGCCAGCAGCCAGATGACGTCTAGCACAGATACGCAGTATTTT. Protein product: CASSQMTSSTDTQYF.

This clonotype was found many times. The chain carries TRBV6-1 and TRBJ1-1; no clear D gene. Per the germline V gene, CDR1 is MNHNS and CDR2 is SASEGT. V lost 3 bases to trimming and J lost 4 bases, with 12 bases between them. The CDR3 totals 14 residues. The CDR3 DNA follows: TGTGCCAGCAGTGACCTAAAAGACACCACTGAAGCTTTCTTT. Amino acids: CASSDLKDTTEAFF.

As for this clonotype: No conserved phenylalanine or tryptophan is present at the end of the CDR3, so a read error is the likely explanation. The V gene is TRBV7-2, the J gene TRBJ1-6, with a weak D call TRBD1 (5 bases). Trimming cost V 0 bases and J 7 bases, with 10 bases left between them. CDR1 and CDR2 (germline): SGHTA, FQGNSA. CDR3 length equals 15 residues. The CDR3 reads CASSLAGALNSPLHL. The CDR3 bases are TGTGCCAGCAGCTTAGCCGGGGCTTTAAATTCACCCCTCCACTTG.

This clonotype was counted a few times. The chain uses TRBV6-2 or TRBV6-3 and TRBJ1-1; D is unresolved. The germline V gene encodes CDR1 MNHEY and CDR2 SVGEGT. The V end was cut by 0 bases, the J end by 2 bases, with 7 bases between. This CDR3 region has 14 residues. The CDR3 DNA is TGTGCCAGCAGTTACTCAGCCAGCAACACTGAAGCTTTCTTT. Its protein is CASSYSASNTEAFF.

This rearrangement joins TRBV6-5 to TRBJ2-2, with D perhaps matching TRBD1 (5 bases). Per the germline V gene, CDR1 is MNHEY and CDR2 is SVGAGI. The CDR3 loop spans 16 amino acids. The V and J ends lost 2 bases and 2 bases respectively, with 12 bases between them. Written as DNA, the CDR3 is TGTGCCAGCAGTTACGTCAGGGTTCATAACACCGGGGAGCTGTTTTTT. Its protein product is CASSYVRVHNTGELFF.

The CDR3 DNA follows: TGTGCCAGCAGCTTGGGACAGGGTCATTCACCCCTCCACTTT. Translating it yields CASSLGQGHSPLHF. The gene calls are TRBV7-6 and TRBJ1-6; 9 bases match TRBD1. Germline loops: CDR1 SGHVS, CDR2 FNYEAQ. The CDR3 is made up of 14 amino acids. The junction had 2 bases not matched to a gene; V was cut back by 3 bases and J by 8 bases.

The CDR3 nucleotides read TGCAGTGCTAGAGGGGGTATTTCGCAGGCTAATTCACCCCTCCACTTT. Its protein is CSARGGISQANSPLHF. V gene TRBV20-1 combines with J gene TRBJ1-6; D is unresolved. Germline CDR1 reads DFQATT; CDR2 reads SNEGSKA (reference sequence). Trimming left V 1 base short and J 6 bases short, with 16 bases between. CDR3 length equals 16 residues.

This clonotype was observed a handful of times. The chain uses TRBV12-3 or TRBV12-4 and TRBJ1-2; D gene unclear. The length of the CDR3 is 12 residues. With 3 bases removed from V and 8 bases from J, the gap between germline ends came to 10 bases. The DNA for the CDR3 is TGTGCCAGCAGTTTGGCCGGTGGGGGCTACACCTTC. Its protein product is CASSLAGGGYTF.

This clonotype was observed a few times. The chain recombines TRBV18 with TRBJ1-4; a possible D gene is TRBD1 (6 bases). The CDR3 loop spans 13 amino acids. V lost 3 bases to trimming and J lost 6 bases, with 8 bases between them. From germline, CDR1 is KGHSH and CDR2 LQKENI. The CDR3 sequence is CASSPSGDEKLFF. The CDR3 DNA sequence: TGTGCCAGCTCACCTTCAGGGGATGAAAAACTGTTTTTT.

The V call is TRBV27, the J call TRBJ1-5; 9 nucleotides line up with TRBD1. V was pared by 4 bases and J by 7 bases, with 8 bases of the junction left unmatched. Germline-derived CDR1 and CDR2 are MNHEY and SMNVEV (reference sequence). CDR3 size: 15 residues. The CDR3 DNA reads TGTGCCAGCAGTTCCGGGACAGGGATCGGGCAGCCCCAGCATTTT. As protein: CASSSGTGIGQPQHF.

The chain employs TRBV20-1 and TRBJ1-3, with a weak D call TRBD1 (6 bases). Trimming cost V 6 bases and J 4 bases, with 13 bases left between them. The CDR3 has 13 residues. Germline loops: CDR1 DFQATT, CDR2 SNEGSKA (reference sequence). In DNA, the CDR3 is TGCAGTGCCTCCCAGGGGCCAGGAAACACCATATATTTT. This sequence encodes CSASQGPGNTIYF.

This clonotype has only a few counts. The chain links TRBV20-1 to TRBJ2-7, with no clear D. V lost 1 base and J 1 base, leaving 8 bases between the germline ends. Germline V gene data show CDR1 as DFQATT and CDR2 as SNEGSKA (reference sequence). The CDR3 is made up of 13 amino acids. CDR3 bases: TGCAGTGCTAGAGTGACGGATTCCTACGAGCAGTACTTC. This codes for CSARVTDSYEQYF.

The chain uses TRBV5-1 and TRBJ2-4; D remains unclear. Trimming pared 0 bases from V and 0 bases from J, leaving 4 bases between. Germline CDR1 and CDR2: SGHRS and YFSETQ. The length of the CDR3 is 14 residues. The CDR3 loop is CASSLDLAKNIQYF. CDR3 sequence (DNA): TGCGCCAGCAGCTTGGATCTAGCCAAAAACATTCAGTACTTC.

This clonotype showed up just a few times. The rearrangement joins TRBV9 to TRBJ1-2; tentatively, D is TRBD1 (5 bases). Trimming pared 0 bases from V and 1 base from J, leaving 10 bases between. CDR1 and CDR2 from the germline V gene are SGDLS and YYNGEE. The CDR3 covers 15 residues. In nucleotides, the CDR3 is TGTGCCAGCAGCGTAGGTGGGACCGATAACTATGGCTACACCTTC. Amino acids: CASSVGGTDNYGYTF.

The chain links TRBV6-5 to TRBJ1-6; TRBD1 agrees at 7 bases. V was pared by 6 bases and J by 9 bases, with 5 bases of the junction left unmatched. The CDR3 sequence is 13 residues long. CDR1 is MNHEY, CDR2 SVGAGI, per germline. As DNA, the CDR3 is TGTGCCAGCAGCTACAGGGGACTTTCACCCCTCCACTTT. Amino acids: CASSYRGLSPLHF.

The genes are TRBV5-4 and TRBJ1-2; 9 bases fit TRBD1. This CDR3 has 13 residues. Germline CDR1 reads SGHNT; CDR2 reads YYREEE (reference sequence). The V and J ends lost 4 bases and 7 bases, in that order; junction bases with no gene match: 5. Here the CDR3 reads CASSMNRGLGYTF. CDR3 nucleotides: TGTGCCAGCAGCATGAACAGGGGGCTTGGCTACACCTTC.

The V and J genes are TRBV7-8 and TRBJ1-2; D perhaps matches TRBD1 (5 bases). V was cut by 5 bases and J by 5 bases, with 12 bases left in between. The CDR3 is 13 amino acids. Per germline, CDR1 SGHVS and CDR2 FQNEAQ. The CDR3 region has the DNA TGTGCCAGCAGCAGAACGCAGGGATATGGCTACACCTTC. This gives the protein CASSRTQGYGYTF.

This clonotype was seen only a few times. The chain has TRBV12-3 or TRBV12-4 and TRBJ2-7; D is perhaps TRBD1 (6 bases). V lost 6 bases and J 11 bases, leaving 17 bases between the germline ends. The CDR3 consists of 12 residues. DNA of the CDR3: TGTGCCAGCAGGCGATCAGGGGAACGGGAGTACTTC. Residues: CASRRSGEREYF.

V is TRBV20-1 and J is TRBJ2-1, with 8 bases aligning to TRBD2. The CDR3 length is 14 residues. The V gene's germline CDR1 is DFQATT and CDR2 SNEGSKA (reference sequence). V was pared by 6 bases and J by 6 bases, with 10 bases of the junction left unmatched. CDR3: CSALGLGFGNEQFF. CDR3 coding DNA: TGCAGTGCACTGGGACTAGGTTTCGGCAATGAGCAGTTCTTC.

The rearrangement links TRBV4-2 to TRBJ1-5, with TRBD1 as a possible D gene (5 bases). V shed 1 base and J shed 4 bases, with 11 bases lying between them. This CDR3 spans 15 amino acids. Germline CDR1 is LGHNA and CDR2 is YNFKEQ. In DNA form, the CDR3 reads TGTGCCAGCAGCCAAGGAGCTGGGGGGAATCAGCCCCAGCATTTT. Protein: CASSQGAGGNQPQHF.

This clonotype was found a few times. The V call is TRBV4-3, the J call TRBJ1-1; D ambiguous. This CDR3 is 13 amino acids long. The V and J ends lost 2 bases and 1 base respectively, with 5 bases between them. The germline V gene has CDR1 LGHNA and CDR2 YSLEER. DNA for the CDR3: TGCGCCAGCAGCCAACAGTGGAACACTGAAGCTTTCTTT. As protein: CASSQQWNTEAFF.

In this sample, this clonotype turned up many times. V and J are TRBV5-1 and TRBJ1-1, with D possibly matching TRBD1 (6 bases). CDR3 length: 16 residues. CDR1 is SGHRS and CDR2 is YFSETQ in the germline V gene. Trimming shortened V by 0 bases and J by 0 bases, and 12 bases separated the two germline ends. The CDR3 DNA follows: TGCGCCAGCAGCTTGGACTTACAGGGTATGAACACTGAAGCTTTCTTT. Translation gives CASSLDLQGMNTEAFF.